One and the same sample provided the 9 T cell receptor beta chains below, sequenced in a study of type 1 regulatory T cells. Study-wide results and limits: Tr1 cells had a more restricted TCR repertoire than non-Tr1 cells.

TCRdb itself ran the reads through MiXCR, one entry per CDR3 protein. The sample records 60,000 to 75,000 distinct CDR3 sequences, under 25% being singletons. Their specific antigens are unknown. Sequencing was carried out using cultured type 1 regulatory T (Tr1) cells, either the whole culture or a sorted fraction (not recorded which). The source is a human donor in good health.

This clonotype was counted a few times. The genes are TRBV18 and TRBJ1-1; D may be TRBD1 (5 bases). Trimming removed 10 bases from V and 2 bases from J, with 14 bases in between. The CDR3 loop spans 13 amino acids. From germline, CDR1 is KGHSH and CDR2 LQKENI. CDR3 loop: CATARDLNTEAFF. As DNA, the CDR3 is TGTGCCACCGCTAGGGACCTAAACACTGAAGCTTTCTTT. The full variable domain, its missing parts supplied by reference TRBV18 and TRBJ1-1, is NAGVMQNPRHLVRRRGQEARLRCSPMKGHSHVYWYRQLPEEGLKFMVYLQKENIIDESGMPKERFSAEFPKEGPSILRIQQVVRGDSAAYFCATARDLNTEAFFGQGTRLTVV.

This clonotype was counted between two and nine times. The V and J genes are TRBV20-1 and TRBJ2-1; D may correspond to TRBD1 or TRBD2 (5 bases each). The CDR3 contains 11 residues. The V end lost 2 bases, the J end lost 14 bases, and 13 bases lay between the germline ends. Per the germline V gene, CDR1 is DFQATT and CDR2 is SNEGSKA (reference sequence). CDR3 amino acids: CSARKGESEFF. Written as DNA, the CDR3 is TGCAGTGCTAGAAAAGGGGAGAGTGAGTTCTTC.

This clonotype was seen only once. V gene TRBV29-1 combines with J gene TRBJ2-7; 11 nucleotides align to TRBD1. J lost 5 bases, V lost 1 base, and 7 bases had no gene match. CDR1 and CDR2 (germline): SQVTM, ANQGSEA. The CDR3 is 15 residues long. CDR3: CSVEVGGTGGNEQYF. In DNA, the CDR3 is TGCAGCGTTGAAGTCGGGGGGACAGGGGGTAACGAGCAGTACTTC.

This chain links TRBV7-2 with TRBJ1-2; 8 positions agree with TRBD1. Germline V CDR1 and CDR2: SGHTA, FQGNSA. The CDR3 has 13 amino acids. J was trimmed by 7 bases and V by 6 bases; bases with no gene match: 7. CDR3 nucleotides: TGTGCCAGCAGGGCAACAGGGGGGGTTGGCTACACCTTC. It encodes CASRATGGVGYTF.

The chain links TRBV6-1 to TRBJ2-2, with D unclear. This CDR3 region has 15 residues. Trimming took 6 bases from V and 8 from J, leaving 19 bases between them. Per germline, CDR1 MNHNS and CDR2 SASEGT. The CDR3 DNA reads as TGTGCCAGCAGGCTCCCTGGGATGAAAGTGGGGGAGCTGTTTTTT. Translation gives CASRLPGMKVGELFF.

This clonotype has just a few counts. The gene calls are TRBV5-1 and TRBJ2-5; possibly TRBD1 for D (6 bases). The CDR3 spans 18 residues. Germline loops: CDR1 SGHRS, CDR2 YFSETQ. V was cut by 2 bases and J by 5 bases, with 25 bases left in between. The CDR3 loop reads CASSFEGVRSTPGETQYF. CDR3 sequence (DNA): TGCGCCAGCAGCTTCGAGGGGGTGCGGTCCACCCCGGGTGAGACCCAGTACTTC. Full variable domain (missing parts from reference TRBV5-1 and TRBJ2-5): KAGVTQTPRYLIKTRGQQVTLSCSPISGHRSVSWYQQTPGQGLQFLFEYFSETQRNKGNFPGRFSGRQFSNSRSEMNVSTLELGDSALYLCASSFEGVRSTPGETQYFGPGTRLLVL.

The CDR3: CSARDSGRVDTQYF. CDR3 sequence (DNA): TGCAGTGCTAGAGATAGCGGGAGGGTTGATACGCAGTATTTT. V is TRBV20-1 and J is TRBJ2-3; 11 bases line up with TRBD2. Germline values: CDR1 DFQATT, CDR2 SNEGSKA (reference sequence). J gave up 6 bases and V 0 bases, and 2 bases lay outside the gene matches. The CDR3 sequence is 14 residues long.

The gene calls are TRBV5-1 and TRBJ2-1; 7 positions agree with TRBD1. The CDR3 contains 15 residues. Trimming removed 1 base from V and 8 bases from J; junction bases left unmatched: 9. CDR1 SGHRS and CDR2 YFSETQ come from the germline V gene. The CDR3 reads CASSLQPGTAHEQFF. CDR3 bases: TGCGCCAGCAGCTTGCAACCCGGGACAGCCCATGAGCAGTTCTTC.

Many counts were recorded for this clonotype. CDR3 sequence: CASRTGGDTQYF. As DNA, the CDR3 is TGTGCCAGTCGGACAGGCGGGGATACGCAGTATTTT. The chain couples TRBV27 to TRBJ2-3; 7 nucleotides agree with TRBD1. CDR1 is MNHEY and CDR2 is SMNVEV in the germline V gene (reference sequence). The CDR3 totals 12 residues. V trimming: 9 bases; J trimming: 6 bases; junction bases outside the gene matches: 6.